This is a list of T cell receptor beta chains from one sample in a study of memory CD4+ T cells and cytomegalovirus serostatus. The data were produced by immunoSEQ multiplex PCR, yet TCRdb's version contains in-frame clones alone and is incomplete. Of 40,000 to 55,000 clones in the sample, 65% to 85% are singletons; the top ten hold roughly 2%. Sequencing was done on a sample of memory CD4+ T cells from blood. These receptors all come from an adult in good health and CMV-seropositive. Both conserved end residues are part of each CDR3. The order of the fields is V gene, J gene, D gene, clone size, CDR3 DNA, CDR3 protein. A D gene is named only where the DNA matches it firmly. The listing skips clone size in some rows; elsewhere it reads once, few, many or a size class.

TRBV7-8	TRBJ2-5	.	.	TGTGCCAGCAGCTCGGCCCGGCAGTGGTACCAAGAGACCCAGTACTTC	CASSSARQWYQETQYF
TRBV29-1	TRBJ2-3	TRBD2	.	TGCAGCGTGAAGACTAGCGGGGGGCCGGGAGATACGCAGTATTTT	CSVKTSGGPGDTQYF
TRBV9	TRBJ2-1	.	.	TGTGCCAGCACCCCGCCTGATGAGCAGTTCTTC	CASTPPDEQFF
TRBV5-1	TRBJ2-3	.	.	TGCGCCAGCAGCCCGCCCGGAGAGGGGGCGCAGTATTTT	CASSPPGEGAQYF
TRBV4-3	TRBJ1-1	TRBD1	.	TGCGCCAGCAGCCAAGATCGGGGACAGGGGGTCGGAGCTTTCTTT	CASSQDRGQGVGAFF
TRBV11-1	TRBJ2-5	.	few	TGTGCCAGCAGCTTCAAACGGGGCTGGGAGACCCAGTACTTC	CASSFKRGWETQYF
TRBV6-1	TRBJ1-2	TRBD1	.	TGTGCCAGCAGCGCGGACAGGGACTATGGCTACACCTTC	CASSADRDYGYTF
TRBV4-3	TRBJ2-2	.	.	TGCGCCAGCAGCCAAGAGGGGGGCCGGGGAGGCACCGGGGAGCTGTTTTTT	CASSQEGGRGGTGELFF
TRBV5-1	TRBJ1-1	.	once	TGCGCCAGCAGCGCAACAGGATCCAACACTGAAGCTTTCTTT	CASSATGSNTEAFF
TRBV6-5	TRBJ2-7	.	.	TGTGCCAGCAGTCGAACAGCTTCCTATTCGGCCGAGCAGTACTTC	CASSRTASYSAEQYF
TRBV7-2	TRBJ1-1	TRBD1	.	TGTGCCAGCAGCTCGGGACAGCTTGAAGCTTTCTTT	CASSSGQLEAFF
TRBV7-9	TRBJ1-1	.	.	TGTGCCAGCAGCTTAGGGGGTGGAACTACCGAAGCTTTCTTT	CASSLGGGTTEAFF
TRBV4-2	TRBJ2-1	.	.	TGTGCCAGCAGCCAAGAACGGCTGAGCTCCTACAATGAGCAGTTCTTC	CASSQERLSSYNEQFF
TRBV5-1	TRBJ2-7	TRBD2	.	TGCGCCAGCAGCTTAACTAGCGGGGGCTCCTACGAGCAGTACTTC	CASSLTSGGSYEQYF
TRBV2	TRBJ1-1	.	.	TGTGCCAGCAGTGAAGAGCACGTCTTCGGCACTGAAGCTTTCTTT	CASSEEHVFGTEAFF
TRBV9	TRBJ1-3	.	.	TGTGCCAGCAGCGGAGGTGGACTTTCTGGAAACACCATATATTTT	CASSGGGLSGNTIYF
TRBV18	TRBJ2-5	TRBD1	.	TGTGCCAGCTCACGGGACAGACAAGAGACCCAGTACTTC	CASSRDRQETQYF
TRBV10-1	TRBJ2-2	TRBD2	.	TGCGCCAGCAGTGAACCGGGAGGGTCCGGGGAGCTGTTTTTT	CASSEPGGSGELFF
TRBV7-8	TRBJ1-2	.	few	TGTGCCAGCAGCGACTTTGGGGCTACGGGCCAGGGGTCCTCCTTC	CASSDFGATGQGSSF
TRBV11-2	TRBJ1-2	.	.	TGTGCCAGCAGCCCGAGACAGCCCTATGGCTACACCTTC	CASSPRQPYGYTF
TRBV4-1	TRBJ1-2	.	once	TGCGCCAGCAGCCAAGATACGGCACCTTATGGCTACACCTTC	CASSQDTAPYGYTF
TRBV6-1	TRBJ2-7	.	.	TGTGCCACCACGGCAGGGAGCTACGAGCAGTACTTC	CATTAGSYEQYF
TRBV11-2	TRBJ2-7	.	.	TGTGCCAGCAGCCGACAGTTCTCCTCCTACGAGCAGTACTTC	CASSRQFSSYEQYF
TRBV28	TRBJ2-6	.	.	TGTGCCAGCGGAATAAGCTCTGGGGCCAACGTCCTGACTTTC	CASGISSGANVLTF
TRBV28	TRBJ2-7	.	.	TGTGCCAGCACGGGCAGCTACGAGCAGTACTTC	CASTGSYEQYF
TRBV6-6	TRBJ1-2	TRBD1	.	TGTGCCAGCAGTTACTCTGGACAGGGTAATGGCTACACCTTC	CASSYSGQGNGYTF
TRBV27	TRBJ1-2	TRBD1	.	TGTGCCAGCAGTTTTAGGGGGGACAGGAAGACTCATGGCTACACCTTC	CASSFRGDRKTHGYTF
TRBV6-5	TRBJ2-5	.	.	TGTGCCAGCAGTCTCTTCCACGGGGAGACCCAGTACTTC	CASSLFHGETQYF
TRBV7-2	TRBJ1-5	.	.	TGTGCCAGCAGCTTACTGGGGGGTAGAAATCAGCCCCAGCATTTT	CASSLLGGRNQPQHF
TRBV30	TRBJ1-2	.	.	TGTGCCTCTTTTATCGCTGGCTACACCTTC	CASFIAGYTF
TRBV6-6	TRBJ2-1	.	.	TGTGCCAGCAGTTTTCGAGAGGGAGAGCAGTTCTTC	CASSFREGEQFF
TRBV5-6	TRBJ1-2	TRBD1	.	TGTGCCAGCAGTACACTGCCTCCCGGACGGGACAGGGGCGGCTACACCTTC	CASSTLPPGRDRGGYTF
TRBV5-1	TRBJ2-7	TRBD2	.	TGCGCCAGCAGCTTGGGGACACTAGCGGGAGTAGAAGAGCAGTACTTC	CASSLGTLAGVEEQYF
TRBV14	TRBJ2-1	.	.	TGTGCCAGCAGCCAAGTTAATCCTTATTGGGGGAGGAACAATGAGCAGTTCTTC	CASSQVNPYWGRNNEQFF
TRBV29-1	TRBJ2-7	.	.	TGCAGCGCCCGGGACACCCCCTACGAGCAGTACTTC	CSARDTPYEQYF
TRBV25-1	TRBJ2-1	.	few	TGTGCCAGCAGTAAGGGGGGCTACAATGAGCAGTTCTTC	CASSKGGYNEQFF
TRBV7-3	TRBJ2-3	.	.	TGTGCCAGCAGCTTAGAGGGGGGAGGCACAGATACGCAGTATTTT	CASSLEGGGTDTQYF
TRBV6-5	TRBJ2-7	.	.	TGTGCCAGCAGTTACACGCGGGACCCGGTGCAGTACTTC	CASSYTRDPVQYF
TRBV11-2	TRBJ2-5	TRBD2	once	TGTGCCAGCAGCTTGGGAGGGGCGGGGGAGACCCAGTACTTC	CASSLGGAGETQYF
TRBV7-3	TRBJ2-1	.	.	TGTGCCAGCAGCTTAATGCCGAGCTCCTACAATGAGCAGTTCTTC	CASSLMPSSYNEQFF
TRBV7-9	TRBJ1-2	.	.	TGTGCCAGCAGCTTAGAAACTTGGGGCTACACCTTC	CASSLETWGYTF
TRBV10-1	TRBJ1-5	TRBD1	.	TGCGCCAGCAGGTTACAAGGGGGCCGGACGAGCAATCAGCCCCAGCATTTT	CASRLQGGRTSNQPQHF
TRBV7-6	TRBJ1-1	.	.	TGTGCCAGCAGCATGAATATGAACACTGAAGCTTTCTTT	CASSMNMNTEAFF
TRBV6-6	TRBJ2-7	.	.	TGTGCCAGCAGTTACAGGGCGGTGGACCACGAGCAGTACTTC	CASSYRAVDHEQYF
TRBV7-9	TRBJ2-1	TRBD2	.	TGTGCCAGCAGCTCCCAACCCCGACGGGAGGGCCTTGACAATGAGCAGTTCTTC	CASSSQPRREGLDNEQFF
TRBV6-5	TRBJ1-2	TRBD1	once	TGTGCCAGCAGTGGACAGGGGGGGGCTAACTATGGCTACACCTTC	CASSGQGGANYGYTF
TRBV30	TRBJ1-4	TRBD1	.	TGTGCCTGGAGTCGGACAGGGGTCGTTGTCAGACTGTTTTTT	CAWSRTGVVVRLFF